This TCR beta chain was sequenced in a study of shared clonotypes between healthy human individuals. Note on this clone: Antigen unknown.

Researchers divided each subset's genomic DNA evenly across several immunoSEQ plates. Methods used by the authors: Filtering was not the same, since immunoSEQ gave junction-only sequences without quality scores. TCRdb's table, derived via immunoSEQ multiplex PCR, lists solely in-frame clones and lacks some. The V and J calls and the clone size are those of that table, but D and trimming were determined from the DNA. The profile shows more than 500,000 clones, roughly 95% of them singletons. V was pared by 6 bases and J by 0 bases, with 5 bases of the junction left unmatched. This CDR3 is built from 15 residues. Germline lookup yields CDR1 SGHVS and CDR2 FNYEAQ. Study-wide results and limits: Rarefaction showed sorted-subset sequencing was incomplete despite large depth.

CD45RO negativity and positive selection for CCR7 defined naive CD8 cells, a population that excluded terminally differentiated effector memory CD45RA+ cells. The clonotype comes from a woman aged 25-40 years in good health. The chain couples TRBV7-6 to TRBJ2-1; 7 bases fit TRBD2. Sample: naive CD8+ T cells sorted from blood. The CDR3 nucleotides are TGTGCCAGCAGGCGCGGGGGTAGCTCCTACAATGAGCAGTTCTTC. It specifies CASRRGGSSYNEQFF.